The 4 T cell receptor beta chains presented below share a single source sample, sequenced in a study of cytotoxic CD8 clonotypes in ibrutinib-treated CLL. Libraries were prepared by immunoSEQ multiplex PCR; TCRdb keeps only in-frame clonotypes and omits some of them. The sample contains 250,000 or so clones, roughly 74% of which appear only once. This specimen was PBMCs, taken after 24 months of ibrutinib treatment. These TCRs come from a human donor with chronic lymphocytic leukemia.

V and J are TRBV19 and TRBJ2-7; D remains unclear. CDR3 size: 13 residues. Trimming took 3 bases from V and 2 from J, leaving 8 bases between them. Per germline, CDR1 LNHDA and CDR2 SQIVND (reference sequence). CDR3 sequence reads: CASSMAATYEQYF. The CDR3 DNA reads TGTGCCAGTAGTATGGCGGCCACCTACGAGCAGTACTTC.

This clone has only one observation. The chain couples TRBV4-3 to TRBJ1-5; D may be TRBD1 (5 bases). The germline V gene has CDR1 LGHNA and CDR2 YSLEER. The CDR3 spans 16 residues. V was trimmed by 4 bases and J by 4 bases, leaving 17 bases between them. The CDR3 protein is CASSPKLAGGNQPQHF. CDR3 bases: TGCGCCAGCAGCCCCAAGTTGGCGGGGGGGAATCAGCCCCAGCATTTT.

The rearrangement links TRBV27 to TRBJ2-7; possible D gene TRBD2, 6 bases. Germline CDR1 MNHEY, CDR2 SMNVEV (reference sequence). This CDR3 has 16 residues. V was shortened by 7 bases and J by 3 bases, with 22 bases between the two germline ends. For the CDR3, the DNA is TGTGCCAGCAACACTGAAAGGGACTTCTCTAACTACGAGCAGTACTTC. Translation: CASNTERDFSNYEQYF.

The gene calls are TRBV9 and TRBJ1-2; D may be TRBD1 (6 bases). The CDR3 sequence is 13 residues long. Germline lookup yields CDR1 SGDLS and CDR2 YYNGEE. Trimming took off 0 bases at V and 8 bases at J, with 11 bases between the two ends. The CDR3 sequence: CASSVVPGDGYTF. The CDR3 nucleotides read TGTGCCAGCAGCGTAGTACCAGGGGACGGCTACACCTTC.